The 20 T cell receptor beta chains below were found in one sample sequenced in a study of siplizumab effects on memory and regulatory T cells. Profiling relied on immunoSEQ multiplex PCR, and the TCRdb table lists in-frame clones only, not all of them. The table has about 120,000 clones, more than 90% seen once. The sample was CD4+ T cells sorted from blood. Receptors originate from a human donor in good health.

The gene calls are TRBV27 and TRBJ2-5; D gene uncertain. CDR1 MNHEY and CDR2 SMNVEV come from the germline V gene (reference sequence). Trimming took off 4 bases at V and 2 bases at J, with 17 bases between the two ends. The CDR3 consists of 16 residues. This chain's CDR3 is CASSSSWATVQETQYF. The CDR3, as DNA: TGTGCCAGCAGTTCCTCTTGGGCAACCGTACAAGAGACCCAGTACTTC.

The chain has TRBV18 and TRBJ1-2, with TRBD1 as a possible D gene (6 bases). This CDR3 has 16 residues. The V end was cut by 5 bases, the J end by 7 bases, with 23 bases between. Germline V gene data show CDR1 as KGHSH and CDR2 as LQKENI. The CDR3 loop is CASSSENTGKKAGYTF. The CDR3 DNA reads TGTGCCAGCTCATCAGAGAATACAGGGAAAAAAGCTGGCTACACCTTC. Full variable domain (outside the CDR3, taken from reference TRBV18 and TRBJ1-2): NAGVMQNPRHLVRRRGQEARLRCSPMKGHSHVYWYRQLPEEGLKFMVYLQKENIIDESGMPKERFSAEFPKEGPSILRIQQVVRGDSAAYFCASSSENTGKKAGYTFGSGTRLTVV.

CDR3 protein: CASSLGQGILAGELFF. The CDR3 bases are TGTGCCAGCAGCTTGGGACAGGGGATATTGGCCGGGGAGCTGTTTTTT. The V and J genes are TRBV7-6 and TRBJ2-2; 10 positions agree with TRBD1. With V trimmed by 3 bases and J by 6 bases, 7 bases remained unmatched. Germline CDR1 reads SGHVS; CDR2 reads FNYEAQ. The CDR3 is made up of 16 amino acids.

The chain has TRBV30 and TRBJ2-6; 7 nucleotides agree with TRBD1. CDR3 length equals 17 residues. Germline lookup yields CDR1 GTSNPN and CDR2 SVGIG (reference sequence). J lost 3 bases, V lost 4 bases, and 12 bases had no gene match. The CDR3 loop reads CAWTRDRGMVGANVLTF. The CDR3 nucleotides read TGTGCCTGGACCCGGGACAGAGGAATGGTTGGGGCCAACGTCCTGACTTTC.

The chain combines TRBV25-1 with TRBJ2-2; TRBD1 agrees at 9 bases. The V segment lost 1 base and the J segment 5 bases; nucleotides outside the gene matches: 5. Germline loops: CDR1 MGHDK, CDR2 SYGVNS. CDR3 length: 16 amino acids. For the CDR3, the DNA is TGTGCCAGCAGTGAATTTATAGGACAGGGGACCGGGGAGCTGTTTTTT. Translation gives CASSEFIGQGTGELFF.

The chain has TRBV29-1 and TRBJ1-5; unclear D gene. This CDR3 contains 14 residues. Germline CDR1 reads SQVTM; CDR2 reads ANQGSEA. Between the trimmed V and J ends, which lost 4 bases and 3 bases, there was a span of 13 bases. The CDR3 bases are TGCAGCGTTGGATTCAGCAACTTCAATCAGCCCCAGCATTTT. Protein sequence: CSVGFSNFNQPQHF.

This chain's CDR3 is CASSSPGANSPLHF. CDR3 coding DNA: TGTGCCAGCAGTTCTCCCGGGGCGAATTCACCCCTCCACTTT. This chain links TRBV27 with TRBJ1-6; TRBD1 might be the D (5 bases). Trimming stripped 4 bases from V and 7 bases from J, with 11 bases between. This CDR3 has 14 residues. Germline assignment: CDR1 MNHEY and CDR2 SMNVEV (reference sequence).

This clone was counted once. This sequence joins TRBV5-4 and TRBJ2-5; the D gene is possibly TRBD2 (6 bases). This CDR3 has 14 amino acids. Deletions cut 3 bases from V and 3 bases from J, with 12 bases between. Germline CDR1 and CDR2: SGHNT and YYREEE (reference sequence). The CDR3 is CASSSGAEEETQYF. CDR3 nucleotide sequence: TGTGCCAGCAGCTCGGGAGCGGAGGAAGAGACCCAGTACTTC.

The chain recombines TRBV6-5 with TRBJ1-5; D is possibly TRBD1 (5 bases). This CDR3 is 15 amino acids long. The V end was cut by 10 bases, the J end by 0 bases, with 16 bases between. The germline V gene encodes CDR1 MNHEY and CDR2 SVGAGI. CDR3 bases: TGTGCCACCGGGGCTGGCGGTCGTAGCAATCAGCCCCAGCATTTT. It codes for CATGAGGRSNQPQHF.

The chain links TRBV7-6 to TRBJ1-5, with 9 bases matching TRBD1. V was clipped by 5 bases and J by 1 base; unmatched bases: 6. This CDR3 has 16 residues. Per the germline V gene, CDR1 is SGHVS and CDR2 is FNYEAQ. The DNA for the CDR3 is TGTGCCAGCAGCCTAGGACAGGGGCGAAGCAATCAGCCCCAGCATTTT. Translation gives CASSLGQGRSNQPQHF.

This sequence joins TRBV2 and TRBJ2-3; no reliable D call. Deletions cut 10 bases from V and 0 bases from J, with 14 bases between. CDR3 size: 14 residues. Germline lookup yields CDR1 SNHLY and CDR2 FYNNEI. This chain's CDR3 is CATPTEASTDTQYF. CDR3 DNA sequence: TGTGCCACCCCGACTGAGGCTAGCACAGATACGCAGTATTTT.

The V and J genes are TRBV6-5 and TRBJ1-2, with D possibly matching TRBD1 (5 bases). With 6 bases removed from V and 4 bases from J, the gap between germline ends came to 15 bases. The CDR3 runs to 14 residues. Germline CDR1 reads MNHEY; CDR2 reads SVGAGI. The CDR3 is CASSDGGKGYGYTF. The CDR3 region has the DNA TGTGCCAGCAGCGATGGGGGAAAAGGCTATGGCTACACCTTC.

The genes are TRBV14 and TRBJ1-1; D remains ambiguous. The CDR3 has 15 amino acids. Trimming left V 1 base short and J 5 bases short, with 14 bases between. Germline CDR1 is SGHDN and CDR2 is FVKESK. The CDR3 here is CASSQGWPFVTEAFF. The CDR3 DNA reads TGTGCCAGCAGCCAAGGGTGGCCGTTCGTAACTGAAGCTTTCTTT.

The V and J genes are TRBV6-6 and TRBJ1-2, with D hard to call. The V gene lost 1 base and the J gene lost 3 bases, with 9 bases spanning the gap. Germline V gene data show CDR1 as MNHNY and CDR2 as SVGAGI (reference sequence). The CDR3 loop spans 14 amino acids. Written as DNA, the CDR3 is TGTGCCAGCAGTTACTTGTCCATCGACTATGGCTACACCTTC. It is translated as CASSYLSIDYGYTF.

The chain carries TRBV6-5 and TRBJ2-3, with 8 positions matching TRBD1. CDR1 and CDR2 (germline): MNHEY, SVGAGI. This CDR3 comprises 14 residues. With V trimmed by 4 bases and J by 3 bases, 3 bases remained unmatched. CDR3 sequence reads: CASSLRQGTDTQYF. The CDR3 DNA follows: TGTGCCAGCAGTTTAAGACAGGGGACAGATACGCAGTATTTT.

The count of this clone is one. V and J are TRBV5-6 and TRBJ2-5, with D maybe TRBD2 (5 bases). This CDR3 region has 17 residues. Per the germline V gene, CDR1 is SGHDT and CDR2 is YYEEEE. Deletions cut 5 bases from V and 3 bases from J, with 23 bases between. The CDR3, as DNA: TGTGCCAGCAGTTTAAGGACGGCTTTCCGAGGGAAAGAGACCCAGTACTTC. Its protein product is CASSLRTAFRGKETQYF.

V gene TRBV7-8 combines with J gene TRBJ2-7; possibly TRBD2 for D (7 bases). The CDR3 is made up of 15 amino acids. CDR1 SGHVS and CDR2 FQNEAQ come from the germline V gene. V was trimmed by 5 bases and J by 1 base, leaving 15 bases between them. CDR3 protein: CASSPLGGASYEQYF. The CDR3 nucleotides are TGTGCCAGCAGCCCGCTTGGGGGGGCTTCCTACGAGCAGTACTTC.

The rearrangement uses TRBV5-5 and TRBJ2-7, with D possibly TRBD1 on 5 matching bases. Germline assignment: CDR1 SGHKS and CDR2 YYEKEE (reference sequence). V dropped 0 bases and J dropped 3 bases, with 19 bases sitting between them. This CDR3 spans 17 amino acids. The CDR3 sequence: CASSLARRDWGLYEQYF. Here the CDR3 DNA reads TGTGCCAGCAGCTTGGCCCGTAGGGATTGGGGCCTCTACGAGCAGTACTTC.

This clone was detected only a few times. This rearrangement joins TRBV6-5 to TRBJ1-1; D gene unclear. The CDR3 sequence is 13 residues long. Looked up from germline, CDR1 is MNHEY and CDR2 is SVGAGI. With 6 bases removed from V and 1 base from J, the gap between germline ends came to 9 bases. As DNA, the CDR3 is TGTGCCAGCAGAACCAGGCCGAACACTGAAGCTTTCTTT. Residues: CASRTRPNTEAFF.

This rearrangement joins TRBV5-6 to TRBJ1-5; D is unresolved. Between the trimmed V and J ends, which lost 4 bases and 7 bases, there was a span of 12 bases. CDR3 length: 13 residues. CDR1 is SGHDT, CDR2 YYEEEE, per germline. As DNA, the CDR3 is TGTGCCAGCAGCGCTTCCATGGAACAGCCCCAGCATTTT. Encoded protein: CASSASMEQPQHF.